This T cell receptor (beta chain) was captured in a study of shared clonotypes between healthy human individuals. Measured with immunoSEQ multiplex PCR; TCRdb has only the in-frame clones, and not every one. The data show about 2.4 million clones, 80% to 95% seen once. Trimming at V came to 2 bases and at J to 4 bases, leaving 8 bases not matched to a gene. Per germline, CDR1 SGHRS and CDR2 YFSETQ. The CDR3 contains 17 residues. The receptor was isolated from a man between 18 and 29 years old in good health. Some clones in this sample may be carry-over from other donors' samples. This sequence joins TRBV5-1 and TRBJ1-3; 11 bases agree with TRBD1. The sample was naive CD4+ T cells from PBMCs. Subset defined: CD45RA+ positively selected. The CDR3 here is CASSLGGQGAYGNTIYF. For the CDR3, the DNA is TGCGCCAGCAGCTTAGGAGGACAGGGGGCGTACGGAAACACCATATATTTT.